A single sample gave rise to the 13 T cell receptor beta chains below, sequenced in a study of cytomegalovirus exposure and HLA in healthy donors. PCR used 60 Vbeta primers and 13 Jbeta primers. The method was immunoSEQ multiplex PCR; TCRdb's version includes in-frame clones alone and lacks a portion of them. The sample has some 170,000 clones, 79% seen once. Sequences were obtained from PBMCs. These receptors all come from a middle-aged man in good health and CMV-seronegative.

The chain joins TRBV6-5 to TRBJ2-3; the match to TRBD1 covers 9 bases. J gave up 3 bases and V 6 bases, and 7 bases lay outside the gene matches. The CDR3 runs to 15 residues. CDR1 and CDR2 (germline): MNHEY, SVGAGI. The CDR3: CASRKGTGWTDTQYF. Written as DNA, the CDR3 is TGTGCCAGCAGAAAAGGGACAGGGTGGACAGATACGCAGTATTTT.

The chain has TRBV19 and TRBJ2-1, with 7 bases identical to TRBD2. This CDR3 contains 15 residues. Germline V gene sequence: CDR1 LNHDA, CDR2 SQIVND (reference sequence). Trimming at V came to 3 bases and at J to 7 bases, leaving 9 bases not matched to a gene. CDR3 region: CASSISAGVSNEQFF. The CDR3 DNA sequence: TGTGCCAGTAGTATCTCCGCGGGAGTGTCGAATGAGCAGTTCTTC.

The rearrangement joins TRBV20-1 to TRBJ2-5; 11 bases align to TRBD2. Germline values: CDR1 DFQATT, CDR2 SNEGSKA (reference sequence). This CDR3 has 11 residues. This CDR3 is CSGLAGETQYF. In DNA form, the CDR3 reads TGCAGCGGACTAGCGGGAGAGACCCAGTACTTC.

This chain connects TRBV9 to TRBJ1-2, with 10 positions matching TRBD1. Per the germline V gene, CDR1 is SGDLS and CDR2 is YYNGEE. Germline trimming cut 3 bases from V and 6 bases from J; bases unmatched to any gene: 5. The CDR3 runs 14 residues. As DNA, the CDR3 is TGTGCCAGCAGCGCCCTGACAGGGGGCGATGGCTACACCTTC. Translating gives CASSALTGGDGYTF. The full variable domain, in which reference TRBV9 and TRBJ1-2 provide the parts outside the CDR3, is DSGVTQTPKHLITATGQRVTLRCSPRSGDLSVYWYQQSLDQGLQFLIQYYNGEERAKGNILERFSAQQFPDLHSELNLSSLELGDSALYFCASSALTGGDGYTFGSGTRLTVV.

CDR3 in amino acids: CASSQEGPRGAVDYGYTF. The CDR3 DNA follows: TGCGCCAGCAGCCAAGAGGGCCCCAGGGGGGCCGTGGACTATGGCTACACCTTC. The gene calls are TRBV4-1 and TRBJ1-2; TRBD1 matches 7 bases. The V gene end was trimmed by 0 bases and the J gene end by 3 bases; junction bases not matched to a gene: 13. Per the germline V gene, CDR1 is MGHRA and CDR2 is YSYEKL. The CDR3 length is 18 residues.

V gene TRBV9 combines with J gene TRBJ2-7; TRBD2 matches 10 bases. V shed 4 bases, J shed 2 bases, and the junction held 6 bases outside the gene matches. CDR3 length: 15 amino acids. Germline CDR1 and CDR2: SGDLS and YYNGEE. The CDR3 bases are TGTGCCAGCAGCTTGCGGACTAGCGGCCCCTACGAGCAGTACTTC. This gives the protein CASSLRTSGPYEQYF.

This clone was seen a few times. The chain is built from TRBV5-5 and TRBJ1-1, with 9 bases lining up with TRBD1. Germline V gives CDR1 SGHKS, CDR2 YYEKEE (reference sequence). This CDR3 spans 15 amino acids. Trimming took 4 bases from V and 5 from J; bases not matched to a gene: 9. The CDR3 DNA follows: TGTGCCAGCAGCCCCGGTGGGGGACAGGGAACTGAAGCTTTCTTT. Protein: CASSPGGGQGTEAFF.

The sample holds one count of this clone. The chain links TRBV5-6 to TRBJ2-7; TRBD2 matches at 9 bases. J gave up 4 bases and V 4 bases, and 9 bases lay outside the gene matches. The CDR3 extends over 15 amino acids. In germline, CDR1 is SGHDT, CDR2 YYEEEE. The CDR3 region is CASSPTTSGRYEQYF. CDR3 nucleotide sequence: TGTGCCAGCAGCCCCACAACTAGCGGGCGGTACGAGCAGTACTTC.

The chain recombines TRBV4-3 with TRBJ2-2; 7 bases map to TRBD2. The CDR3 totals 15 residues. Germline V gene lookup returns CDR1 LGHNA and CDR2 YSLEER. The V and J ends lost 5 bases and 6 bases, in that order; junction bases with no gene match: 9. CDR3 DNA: TGCGCCAGCAGCGAAGGACTAGGAACCCCCGGGGAGCTGTTTTTT. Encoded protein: CASSEGLGTPGELFF.

The CDR3 loop is CASSLAPLLDTGELFF. CDR3 nucleotide sequence: TGTGCCAGCAGCTTGGCTCCATTACTAGACACCGGGGAGCTGTTTTTT. The gene calls are TRBV5-5 and TRBJ2-2, with TRBD2 as a possible D gene (5 bases). CDR1 is SGHKS and CDR2 is YYEKEE in the germline V gene (reference sequence). Trimming removed 0 bases from V and 3 bases from J, with 12 bases in between. This CDR3 is 16 amino acids long.

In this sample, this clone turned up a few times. Written as DNA, the CDR3 is TGTGCCAGCAGTTCTTCAGGGGTTACTGAAGCTTTCTTT. Residues: CASSSSGVTEAFF. The chain combines TRBV6-5 with TRBJ1-1, with D perhaps TRBD1 (6 bases). Looked up from germline, CDR1 is MNHEY and CDR2 is SVGAGI. Between the trimmed V and J ends, which lost 4 bases and 5 bases, there was a span of 11 bases. The CDR3 spans 13 residues.

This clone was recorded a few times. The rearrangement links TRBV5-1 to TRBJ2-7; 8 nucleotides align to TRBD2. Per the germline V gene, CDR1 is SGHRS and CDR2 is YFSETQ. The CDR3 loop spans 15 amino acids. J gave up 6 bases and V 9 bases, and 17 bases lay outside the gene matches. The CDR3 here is CATAREGGGSGEQYF. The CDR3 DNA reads TGCGCCACCGCACGCGAAGGCGGGGGGTCGGGCGAGCAGTACTTC. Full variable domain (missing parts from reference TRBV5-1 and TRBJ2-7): KAGVTQTPRYLIKTRGQQVTLSCSPISGHRSVSWYQQTPGQGLQFLFEYFSETQRNKGNFPGRFSGRQFSNSRSEMNVSTLELGDSALYLCATAREGGGSGEQYFGPGTRLTVT.

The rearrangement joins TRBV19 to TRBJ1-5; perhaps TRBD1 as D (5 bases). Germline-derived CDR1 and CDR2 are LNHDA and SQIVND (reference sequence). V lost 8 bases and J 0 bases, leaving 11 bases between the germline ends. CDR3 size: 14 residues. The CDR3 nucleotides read TGTGCCAGTTTGGGACTGCATAGCAATCAGCCCCAGCATTTT. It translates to CASLGLHSNQPQHF.